Below, 19 T cell receptor beta chains from the same sample are listed, as sequenced in a study of cytomegalovirus exposure and HLA in healthy donors. The study ran its PCR with 60 Vbeta and 13 Jbeta primers. TCRdb's copy holds only in-frame clones and misses some; the assay was immunoSEQ multiplex PCR. The sample lists 55,000 or so clones; about 82% were seen once. The sample comprised PBMCs. These receptors were obtained from a man in his thirties or forties in good health and CMV-seronegative.

The chain has TRBV5-6 and TRBJ1-2, with TRBD1 identical over 8 bases. CDR1 and CDR2 from the germline V gene are SGHDT and YYEEEE. V was pared by 5 bases and J by 3 bases, with 12 bases of the junction left unmatched. The CDR3 contains 16 residues. The CDR3 coding sequence is TGTGCCAGCAGTACCAACCCAGGGGGCGCGGACTATGGCTACACCTTC. Its protein is CASSTNPGGADYGYTF.

This chain joins TRBV15 and TRBJ2-5, with 10 bases identical to TRBD2. The germline CDR1 and CDR2 sequences are LNHNV and YYDKDF (reference sequence). With V trimmed by 1 base and J by 3 bases, 2 bases remained unmatched. The CDR3 is 15 amino acids. CDR3 DNA sequence: TGTGCCACCAGCAGAGCCCTAGCGGGAGAAGAGACCCAGTACTTC. Translating it yields CATSRALAGEETQYF.

The rearrangement links TRBV5-1 to TRBJ2-7; D not certain. V was cut by 7 bases and J by 3 bases, with 17 bases left in between. The length of the CDR3 is 14 residues. The germline CDR1 and CDR2 sequences are SGHRS and YFSETQ. For the CDR3, the DNA is TGCGCCAGCTCCCCCCGGCCAGGTCTCTACGAGCAGTACTTC. This gives the protein CASSPRPGLYEQYF.

CDR3 sequence (DNA): TGTGCCAGCAGTTTATCTCCGGGGTTGAACACTGAAGCTTTCTTT. This codes for CASSLSPGLNTEAFF. This chain joins TRBV27 and TRBJ1-1, with D unclear. In germline, CDR1 is MNHEY, CDR2 SMNVEV (reference sequence). The CDR3 runs to 15 residues. With 0 bases removed from V and 0 bases from J, the gap between germline ends came to 8 bases.

The chain couples TRBV4-2 to TRBJ1-1, with D possibly matching TRBD1 (6 bases). V lost 0 bases and J 4 bases, leaving 12 bases between the germline ends. This CDR3 contains 15 residues. Germline V gene lookup returns CDR1 LGHNA and CDR2 YNFKEQ. The DNA of the CDR3 is TGTGCCAGCAGCCAAGATGGGAACAGGGCCACTGAAGCTTTCTTT. It translates to CASSQDGNRATEAFF.

This chain uses TRBV6-1 with TRBJ1-5; D is possibly TRBD1 (5 bases). Trimming took 7 bases from V and 7 from J, leaving 11 bases between them. The CDR3 sequence is 12 residues long. From germline, CDR1 is MNHNS and CDR2 SASEGT. The CDR3, as DNA: TGTGCCAGCACCCAGGGAGGACAGCCCCAGCATTTT. Translated, it gives CASTQGGQPQHF.

V is TRBV9 and J is TRBJ2-3; 8 nucleotides line up with TRBD1. The germline V gene encodes CDR1 SGDLS and CDR2 YYNGEE. The V segment lost 5 bases and the J segment 2 bases; nucleotides outside the gene matches: 7. The CDR3 consists of 15 residues. CDR3 sequence (DNA): TGTGCCAGCAGTAAAACAGGGGGGACCACAGATACGCAGTATTTT. Its translation: CASSKTGGTTDTQYF.

The rearrangement links TRBV4-3 to TRBJ2-3; 12 nucleotides match TRBD2. The CDR3 covers 15 residues. The ends lost 8 bases at V and 3 bases at J; junction bases unmatched: 6. Germline V gives CDR1 LGHNA, CDR2 YSLEER. The CDR3: CASSRLAGGTDTQYF. CDR3 nucleotides: TGCGCCAGCTCCAGGCTAGCGGGGGGGACAGATACGCAGTATTTT.

This clone turned up a few times. The gene calls are TRBV4-1 and TRBJ2-1; TRBD1 matches 8 bases. The CDR3 length is 13 residues. With V trimmed by 4 bases and J by 9 bases, 5 bases remained unmatched. The germline CDR1 and CDR2 sequences are MGHRA and YSYEKL. The CDR3 loop reads CASSRTGTGEQFF. Written as DNA, the CDR3 is TGCGCCAGCAGCCGGACGGGGACAGGTGAGCAGTTCTTC.

The CDR3 reads CASSYQRGPANYGYTF. The CDR3 DNA is TGTGCCAGCAGTTATCAAAGGGGGCCGGCTAACTATGGCTACACCTTC. V gene TRBV6-6 combines with J gene TRBJ1-2, with 7 bases aligning to TRBD1. Germline lookup yields CDR1 MNHNY and CDR2 SVGAGI (reference sequence). This CDR3 comprises 16 residues. Unmatched junction bases numbered 7, after V lost 3 bases and J lost 0 bases.

The chain is built from TRBV9 and TRBJ1-1; possible D gene TRBD1, 6 bases. Trimming cost V 2 bases and J 3 bases, with 26 bases left between them. CDR3 size: 19 residues. Germline-derived CDR1 and CDR2 are SGDLS and YYNGEE. The CDR3 DNA reads as TGTGCCAGCAGCGTCTACCCTCCTAACAGGGTAGGAGGCTACACTGAAGCTTTCTTT. Translation: CASSVYPPNRVGGYTEAFF. Together with reference TRBV9 and TRBJ1-1, the CDR3 gives the full variable domain: DSGVTQTPKHLITATGQRVTLRCSPRSGDLSVYWYQQSLDQGLQFLIQYYNGEERAKGNILERFSAQQFPDLHSELNLSSLELGDSALYFCASSVYPPNRVGGYTEAFFGQGTRLTVV.

CDR3 sequence (DNA): TGTGCCTGGAGTGATTGGACAGGAGAGACCCAGTACTTC. Translated: CAWSDWTGETQYF. The V and J genes are TRBV30 and TRBJ2-5; TRBD1 matches 7 bases. CDR1 GTSNPN and CDR2 SVGIG come from the germline V gene (reference sequence). This CDR3 comprises 13 residues. V dropped 1 base and J dropped 4; count of bases not matched to a gene: 3.

For the CDR3, the DNA is TGCGCCAGCAGCCAAGTTCGGGGGGTAGGCGGGGAGACCCAGTACTTC. As protein: CASSQVRGVGGETQYF. The rearrangement links TRBV4-3 to TRBJ2-5; TRBD2 agrees at 7 bases. V dropped 1 base and J dropped 5; count of bases not matched to a gene: 10. This CDR3 is built from 16 residues. Looked up from germline, CDR1 is LGHNA and CDR2 is YSLEER.

The chain is built from TRBV7-2 and TRBJ1-1; the match to TRBD1 covers 7 bases. The germline gives CDR1 SGHTA, CDR2 FQGNSA. The length of the CDR3 is 14 residues. V shed 2 bases and J 4 bases; nucleotides not matched to a gene: 4. The CDR3 sequence: CASSLPTGITEAFF. The CDR3 DNA reads TGTGCCAGCAGCTTACCGACAGGGATCACTGAAGCTTTCTTT. The full variable domain, with the rest looked up from reference TRBV7-2 and TRBJ1-1, is GAGVSQSPSNKVTEKGKDVELRCDPISGHTALYWYRQSLGQGLEFLIYFQGNSAPDKSGLPSDRFSAERTGGSVSTLTIQRTQQEDSAVYLCASSLPTGITEAFFGQGTRLTVV.

The chain combines TRBV27 with TRBJ1-2, with 8 positions matching TRBD1. Looked up from germline, CDR1 is MNHEY and CDR2 is SMNVEV (reference sequence). CDR3 length: 14 residues. V dropped 10 bases and J dropped 3; count of bases not matched to a gene: 10. DNA for the CDR3: TGTGCCACCCGCCGACAGGGGAAGGACTATGGCTACACCTTC. It specifies CATRRQGKDYGYTF.

CDR3 sequence (DNA): TGTGCCAGCAGGCCGGGGGGCTCTGGGGCCAACGTCCTGACTTTC. This encodes CASRPGGSGANVLTF. The chain carries TRBV6-1 and TRBJ2-6, with 7 positions matching TRBD2. Germline V gene data show CDR1 as MNHNS and CDR2 as SASEGT. V lost 6 bases, J lost 0 bases, and 2 bases stayed unmatched. The CDR3 consists of 15 residues.

The table lists this clone with a count of one. This rearrangement joins TRBV4-3 to TRBJ1-2, with a weak D call TRBD1 (5 bases). The CDR3 covers 15 residues. Trimming took 2 bases from V and 8 from J, leaving 18 bases between them. CDR1 and CDR2 from the germline V gene are LGHNA and YSLEER. The CDR3 spells CASSQMSQGSGGYTF. DNA for the CDR3: TGCGCCAGCAGCCAAATGTCCCAGGGATCTGGGGGCTACACCTTC.

The chain joins TRBV7-2 to TRBJ1-5; 9 bases agree with TRBD1. The V and J ends lost 7 bases and 3 bases, in that order; junction bases with no gene match: 1. This CDR3 is 13 amino acids long. Germline CDR1 SGHTA, CDR2 FQGNSA. CDR3 sequence: CASNRGPNQPQHF. CDR3 coding DNA: TGTGCCAGCAACAGGGGGCCCAATCAGCCCCAGCATTTT.

In its sample, this clone was seen once. V gene TRBV15 combines with J gene TRBJ2-5, with 10 bases aligning to TRBD1. The germline gives CDR1 LNHNV, CDR2 YYDKDF (reference sequence). The CDR3 runs to 17 residues. J gave up 2 bases and V 2 bases, and 8 bases lay outside the gene matches. CDR3 sequence: CATSRLTGGAWQETQYF. Here the CDR3 DNA reads TGTGCCACCAGCAGACTGACAGGGGGCGCTTGGCAAGAGACCCAGTACTTC. Using reference TRBV15 and TRBJ2-5 for the parts outside the CDR3, the full variable domain is DAMVIQNPRYQVTQFGKPVTLSCSQTLNHNVMYWYQQKSSQAPKLLFHYYDKDFNNEADTPDNFQSRRPNTSFCFLDIRSPGLGDTAMYLCATSRLTGGAWQETQYFGPGTRLLVL.